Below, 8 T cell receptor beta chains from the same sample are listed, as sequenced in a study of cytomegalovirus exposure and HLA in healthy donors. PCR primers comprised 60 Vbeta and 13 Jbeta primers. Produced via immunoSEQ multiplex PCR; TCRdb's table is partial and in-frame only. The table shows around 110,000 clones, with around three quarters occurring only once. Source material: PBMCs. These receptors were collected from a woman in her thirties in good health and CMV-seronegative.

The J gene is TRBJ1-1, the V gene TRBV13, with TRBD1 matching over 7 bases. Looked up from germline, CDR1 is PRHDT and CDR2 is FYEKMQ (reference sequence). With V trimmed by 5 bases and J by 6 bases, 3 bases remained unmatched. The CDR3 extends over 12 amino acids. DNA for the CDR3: TGTGCCAGCAGCCCCGGACAGGCTGAAGCTTTCTTT. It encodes CASSPGQAEAFF.

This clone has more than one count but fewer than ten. Written as DNA, the CDR3 is TGTGCCAGCAGTGAGTCAAACCAACCGGGGAAGCTGAATTCACCCCTCCACTTT. This encodes CASSESNQPGKLNSPLHF. The V gene is TRBV6-1, the J gene TRBJ1-6; D not resolved. Germline V gene sequence: CDR1 MNHNS, CDR2 SASEGT. The V end was cut by 3 bases, the J end by 7 bases, with 22 bases between. The CDR3 is 18 amino acids.

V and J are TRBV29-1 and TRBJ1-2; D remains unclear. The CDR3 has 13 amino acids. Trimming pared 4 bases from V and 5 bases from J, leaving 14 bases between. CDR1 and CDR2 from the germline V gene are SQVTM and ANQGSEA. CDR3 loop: CSVVSGLEYGYTF. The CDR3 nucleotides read TGCAGCGTTGTCTCTGGGTTGGAGTATGGCTACACCTTC. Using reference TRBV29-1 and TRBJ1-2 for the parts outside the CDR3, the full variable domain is SAVISQKPSRDICQRGTSLTIQCQVDSQVTMMFWYRQQPGQSLTLIATANQGSEATYESGFVIDKFPISRPNLTFSTLTVSNMSPEDSSIYLCSVVSGLEYGYTFGSGTRLTVV.

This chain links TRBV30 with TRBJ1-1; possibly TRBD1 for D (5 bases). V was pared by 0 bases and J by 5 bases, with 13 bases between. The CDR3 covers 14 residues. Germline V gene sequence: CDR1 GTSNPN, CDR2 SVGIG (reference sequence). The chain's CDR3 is CAWSVVTGGTEAFF. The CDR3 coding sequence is TGTGCCTGGAGTGTAGTTACGGGGGGGACTGAAGCTTTCTTT.

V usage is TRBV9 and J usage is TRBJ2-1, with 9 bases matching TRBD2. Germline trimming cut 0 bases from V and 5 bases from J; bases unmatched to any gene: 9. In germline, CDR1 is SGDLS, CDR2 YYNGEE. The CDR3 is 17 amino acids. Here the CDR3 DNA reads TGTGCCAGCAGCGTAGCTATTAGCGGGGGACCCGACAATGAGCAGTTCTTC. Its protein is CASSVAISGGPDNEQFF.

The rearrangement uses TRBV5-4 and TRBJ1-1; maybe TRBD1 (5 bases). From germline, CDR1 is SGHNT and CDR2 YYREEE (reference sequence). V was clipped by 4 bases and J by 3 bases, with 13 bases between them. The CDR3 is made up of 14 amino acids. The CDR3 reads CASSTFGGYTEAFF. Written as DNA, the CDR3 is TGTGCCAGCAGCACCTTCGGGGGTTACACTGAAGCTTTCTTT.

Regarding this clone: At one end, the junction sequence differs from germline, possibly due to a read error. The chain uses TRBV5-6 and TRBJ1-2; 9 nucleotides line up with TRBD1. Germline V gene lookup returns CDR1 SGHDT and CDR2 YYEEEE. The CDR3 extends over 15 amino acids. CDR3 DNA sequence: TGTGCCAGCAGCTGGGCGGGACAGGGCCCCTATGGCTACCCCTTC. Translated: CASSWAGQGPYGYPF. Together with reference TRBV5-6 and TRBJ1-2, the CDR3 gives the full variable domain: DAGVTQSPTHLIKTRGQQVTLRCSPKSGHDTVSWYQQALGQGPQFIFQYYEEEERQRGNFPDRFSGHQFPNYSSELNVNALLLGDSALYLCASSWAGQGPYGYPFGSGTRLTVV.

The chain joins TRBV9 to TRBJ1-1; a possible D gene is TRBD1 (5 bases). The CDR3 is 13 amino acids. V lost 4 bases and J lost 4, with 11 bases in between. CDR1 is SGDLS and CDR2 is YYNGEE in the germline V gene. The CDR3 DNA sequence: TGTGCCAGCAGCCCCCCAGGGCGCACTGAAGCTTTCTTT. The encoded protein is CASSPPGRTEAFF.